This T cell receptor (beta chain) was profiled in a study of T cell repertoires in cytomegalovirus infection. The wider study: Indications came from public TCR beta signatures; they pointed to CMV infection and to a matching HLA type.

As concerns this clonotype: Its antigen is still unknown.

TCRdb reprocessed the reads via MiXCR and lists one record per CDR3 protein. The data show some 100,000 distinct CDR3 sequences, 23% seen once. Overall study results and limits: It was HLA-C-restricted CMV-specific TCR beta clonotypes that dominated the response ex vivo. Summed frequency of public TCR beta families distinguished CMV carriers with the relevant HLA.

The germline V gene encodes CDR1 SGHAT and CDR2 FQNNGV. The CDR3 is made up of 16 amino acids. The V end was cut by 5 bases, the J end by 3 bases, with 20 bases between. The sequence was collected from a human donor in good health (CMV status not recorded). Some clones in this sample may be carry-over from other donors' samples. What was sequenced was CD8+ T cells from PBMCs. This chain links TRBV11-2 with TRBJ2-7; D is possibly TRBD1 or TRBD2 (6 bases each). CDR3 sequence (DNA): TGTGCCAGCAGCCCATCCCTAGGGGGGACGCTCTACGAGCAGTACTTC. The encoded protein is CASSPSLGGTLYEQYF.